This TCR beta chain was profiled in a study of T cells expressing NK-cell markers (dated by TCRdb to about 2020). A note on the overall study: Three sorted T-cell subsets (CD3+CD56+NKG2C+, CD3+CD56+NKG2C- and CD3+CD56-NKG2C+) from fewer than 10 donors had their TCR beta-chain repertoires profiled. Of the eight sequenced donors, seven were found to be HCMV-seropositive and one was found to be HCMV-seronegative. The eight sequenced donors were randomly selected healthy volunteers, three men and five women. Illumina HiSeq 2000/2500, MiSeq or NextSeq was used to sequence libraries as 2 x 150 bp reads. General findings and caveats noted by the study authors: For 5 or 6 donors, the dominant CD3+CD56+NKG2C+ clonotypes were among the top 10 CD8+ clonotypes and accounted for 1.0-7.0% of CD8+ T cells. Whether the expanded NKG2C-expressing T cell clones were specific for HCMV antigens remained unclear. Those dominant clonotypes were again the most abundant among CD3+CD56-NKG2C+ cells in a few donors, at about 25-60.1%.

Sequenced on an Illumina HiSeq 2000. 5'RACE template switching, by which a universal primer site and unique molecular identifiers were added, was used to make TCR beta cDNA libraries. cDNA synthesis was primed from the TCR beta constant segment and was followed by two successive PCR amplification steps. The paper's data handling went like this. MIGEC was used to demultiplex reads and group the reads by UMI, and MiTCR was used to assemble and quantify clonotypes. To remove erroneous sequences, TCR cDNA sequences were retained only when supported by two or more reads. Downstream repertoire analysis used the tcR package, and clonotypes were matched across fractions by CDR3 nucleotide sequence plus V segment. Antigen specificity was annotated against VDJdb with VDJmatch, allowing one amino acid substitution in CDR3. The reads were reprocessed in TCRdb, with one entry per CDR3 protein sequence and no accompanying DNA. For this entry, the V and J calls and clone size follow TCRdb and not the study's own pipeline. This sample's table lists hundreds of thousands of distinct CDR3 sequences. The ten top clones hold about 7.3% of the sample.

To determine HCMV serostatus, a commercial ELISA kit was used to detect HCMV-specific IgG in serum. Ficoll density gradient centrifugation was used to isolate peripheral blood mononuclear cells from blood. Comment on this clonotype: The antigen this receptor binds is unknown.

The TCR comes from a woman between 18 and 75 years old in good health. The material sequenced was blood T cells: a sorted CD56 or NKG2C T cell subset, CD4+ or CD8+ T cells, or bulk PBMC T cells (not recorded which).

Here the CDR3 is given as CSDPGQPRRPHSLNTEAFF. The receptor chain draws on TRBV29-1 and TRBJ1-1; TCRdb's D call, TRBD1, is unchecked because there is no DNA. The CDR3 has 19 amino acids, counting the end cysteine and phenylalanine. The entry carries no DNA sequence. From the germline V gene, CDR1 is SQVTM and CDR2 is ANQGSEA.